A selection of T cell receptor beta chains follows, all from one sample in a study of OX40 agonist ivuxolimab in advanced cancers. Clones were read by immunoSEQ multiplex PCR, and TCRdb kept only the in-frame ones, dropping some. Seen here are about 24,000 clones, roughly 79% observed once, and the top ten hold over 10%. The sample was CD4+ or CD8+ T cells sorted from blood, taken in a trial of the OX40 agonist ivuxolimab. The source of these receptors is an adult with an advanced solid tumor such as melanoma, head and neck, liver or kidney cancer. CDR3s leave out the opening cysteine and the closing phenylalanine or tryptophan.

>TRBV6-5
ASSYSARDYQPQH
>TRBV30
AWSEGTASNQPQH
>TRBV29-1
SVAGTNSYEQY
>TRBV10-3
AISESGPTGELF
>TRBV28
ASSLDRGQY
>TRBV7-9
ASSFLPSHEQY
>TRBV6-7
ASSRRSSGANVLT
>TRBV5-6
ASSSWRRNTEAF
>TRBV6-6
ASSQTGSSYNEQF
>TRBV29-1
SVGQPEQY
>TRBV4-1
ASSQALGQNYGYT
>TRBV5-1
ASSLDRLQF
>TRBV5-6
ASSLGRNSPLH
>TRBV4-2
ASSQDFGDQETQY
>TRBV28
ASSLAGDGQPQH
>TRBV5-1
ASSPVTTNEQF
>TRBV10-3
AASLEAGETTDTQY
>TRBV27
ASSLLLAGTQGLYNEQF
>TRBV18
ASSRGQETQY